This T cell receptor beta chain was profiled in a study of response to subunit inactivated influenza vaccine. TCRdb passed the RT-PCR reads through MiXCR, listing each CDR3 protein once. Here the sample spans 450,000 to 600,000 distinct CDR3 sequences, approximately 17% being singletons. The specimen comprised CD4+ T cells sorted from PBMCs, sampled less than 30 months after vaccination. The source is a man aged 45 to 70 who received an inactivated influenza vaccine.

As DNA, the CDR3 is TGTGCCAGCAGCTTAGATGGCTCAATCCCCGGGGAGCTGTTTTTT. Residues: CASSLDGSIPGELFF. This rearrangement joins TRBV7-9 to TRBJ2-2; D call uncertain. Germline loops: CDR1 SEHNR, CDR2 FQNEAQ (reference sequence). Trimming took off 1 base at V and 6 bases at J, with 12 bases between the two ends. The CDR3 totals 15 residues. The whole variable domain, filled in from reference TRBV7-9 and TRBJ2-2, reads DTGVSQNPRHKITKRGQNVTFRCDPISEHNRLYWYRQTLGQGPEFLTYFQNEAQLEKSRLLSDRFSAERPKGSFSTLEIQRTEQGDSAMYLCASSLDGSIPGELFFGEGSRLTVL.